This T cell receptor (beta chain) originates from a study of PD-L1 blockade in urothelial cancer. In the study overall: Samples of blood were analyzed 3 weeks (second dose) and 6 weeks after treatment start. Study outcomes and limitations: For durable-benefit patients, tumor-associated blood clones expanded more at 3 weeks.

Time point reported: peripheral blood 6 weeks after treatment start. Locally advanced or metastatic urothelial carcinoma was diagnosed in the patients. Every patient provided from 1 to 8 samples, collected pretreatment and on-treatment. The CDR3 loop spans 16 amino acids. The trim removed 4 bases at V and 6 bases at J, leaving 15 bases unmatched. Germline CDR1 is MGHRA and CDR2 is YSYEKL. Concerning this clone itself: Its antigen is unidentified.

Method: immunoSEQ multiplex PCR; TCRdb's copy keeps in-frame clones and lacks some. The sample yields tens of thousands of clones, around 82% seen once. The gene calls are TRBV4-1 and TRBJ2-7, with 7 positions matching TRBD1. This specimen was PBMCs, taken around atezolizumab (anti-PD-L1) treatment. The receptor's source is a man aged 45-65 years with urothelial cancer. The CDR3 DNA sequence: TGCGCCAGCAGCCCCACAACAGGGGCCGCCTTTTCCGAGCAGTACTTC. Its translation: CASSPTTGAAFSEQYF.